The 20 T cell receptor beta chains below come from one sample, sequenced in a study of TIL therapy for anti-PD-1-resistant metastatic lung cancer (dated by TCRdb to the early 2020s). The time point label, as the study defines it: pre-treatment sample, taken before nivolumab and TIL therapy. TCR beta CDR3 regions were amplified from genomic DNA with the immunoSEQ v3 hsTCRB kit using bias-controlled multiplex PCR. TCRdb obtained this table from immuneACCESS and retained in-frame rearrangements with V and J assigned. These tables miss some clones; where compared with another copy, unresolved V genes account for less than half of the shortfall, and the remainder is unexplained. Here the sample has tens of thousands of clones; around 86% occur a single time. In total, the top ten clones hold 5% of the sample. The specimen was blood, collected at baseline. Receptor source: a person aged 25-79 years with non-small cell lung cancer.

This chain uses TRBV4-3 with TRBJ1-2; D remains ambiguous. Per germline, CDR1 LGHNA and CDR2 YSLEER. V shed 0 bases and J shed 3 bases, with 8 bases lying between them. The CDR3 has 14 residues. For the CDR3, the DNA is TGCGCCAGCAGCCAAGATAAAGCTGACTATGGCTACACCTTC. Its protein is CASSQDKADYGYTF.

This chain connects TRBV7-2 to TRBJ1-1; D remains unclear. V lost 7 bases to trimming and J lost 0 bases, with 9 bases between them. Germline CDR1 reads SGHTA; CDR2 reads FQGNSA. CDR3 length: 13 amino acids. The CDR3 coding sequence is TGTGCCAGCATCCGTCGGATGAACACTGAAGCTTTCTTT. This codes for CASIRRMNTEAFF.

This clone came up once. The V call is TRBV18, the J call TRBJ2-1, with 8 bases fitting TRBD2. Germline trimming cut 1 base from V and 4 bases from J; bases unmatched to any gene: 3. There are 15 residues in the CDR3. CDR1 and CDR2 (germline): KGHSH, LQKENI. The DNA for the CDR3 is TGTGCCAGCTCACCACTAGCGGGGACATACAATGAGCAGTTCTTC. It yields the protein CASSPLAGTYNEQFF.

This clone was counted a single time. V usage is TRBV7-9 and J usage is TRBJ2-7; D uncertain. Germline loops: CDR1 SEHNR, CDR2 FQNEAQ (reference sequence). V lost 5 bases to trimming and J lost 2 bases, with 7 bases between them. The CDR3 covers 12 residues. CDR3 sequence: CASSPRTYEQYF. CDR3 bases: TGTGCCAGCAGCCCTAGGACCTACGAGCAGTACTTC.

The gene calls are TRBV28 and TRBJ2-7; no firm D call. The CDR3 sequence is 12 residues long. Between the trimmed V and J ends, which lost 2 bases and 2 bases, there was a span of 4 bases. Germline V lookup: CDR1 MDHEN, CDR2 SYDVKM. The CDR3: CASSLEAYEQYF. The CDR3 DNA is TGTGCCAGCAGTTTAGAGGCCTACGAGCAGTACTTC.

The CDR3 region has the DNA TGTGCCAGCAGCCCCCTGTTGGGCCCGACCTACGAGCAGTACTTC. Protein sequence: CASSPLLGPTYEQYF. The genes are TRBV3-1 (or the pseudogene TRBV3-2) and TRBJ2-7; D is ambiguous. The CDR3 contains 15 residues. V was trimmed by 4 bases and J by 2 bases, leaving 15 bases between them. Per germline, CDR1 LGHDT and CDR2 YNNKEL (reference sequence).

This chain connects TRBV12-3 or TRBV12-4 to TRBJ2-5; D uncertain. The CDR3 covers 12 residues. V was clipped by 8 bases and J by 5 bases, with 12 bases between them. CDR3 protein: CASSHRLETQYF. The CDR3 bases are TGTGCCAGCTCCCACCGACTGGAGACCCAGTACTTC.

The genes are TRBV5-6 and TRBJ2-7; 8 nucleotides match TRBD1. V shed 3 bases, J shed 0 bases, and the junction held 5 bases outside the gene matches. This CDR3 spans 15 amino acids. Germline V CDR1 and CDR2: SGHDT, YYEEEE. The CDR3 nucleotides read TGTGCCAGCAGCTCAAACAGGGGGGCCTCCTACGAGCAGTACTTC. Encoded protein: CASSSNRGASYEQYF.

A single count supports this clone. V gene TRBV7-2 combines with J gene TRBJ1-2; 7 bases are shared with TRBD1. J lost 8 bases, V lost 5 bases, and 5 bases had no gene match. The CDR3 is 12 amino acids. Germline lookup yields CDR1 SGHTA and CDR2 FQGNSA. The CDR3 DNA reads TGTGCCAGCAGCGTCACAGGGGTCGGCTACACCTTC. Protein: CASSVTGVGYTF. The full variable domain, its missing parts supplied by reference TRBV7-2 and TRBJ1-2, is GAGVSQSPSNKVTEKGKDVELRCDPISGHTALYWYRQSLGQGLEFLIYFQGNSAPDKSGLPSDRFSAERTGGSVSTLTIQRTQQEDSAVYLCASSVTGVGYTFGSGTRLTVV.

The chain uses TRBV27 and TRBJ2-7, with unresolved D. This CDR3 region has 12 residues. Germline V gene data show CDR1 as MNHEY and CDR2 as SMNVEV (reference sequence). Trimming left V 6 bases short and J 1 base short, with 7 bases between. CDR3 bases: TGTGCCAGCAGGGATACTTCCTACGAGCAGTACTTC. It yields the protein CASRDTSYEQYF.

CDR3 in amino acids: CASSDSRGGQGEETQYF. The CDR3 coding sequence is TGTGCCAGCAGTGACTCTCGGGGCGGCCAAGGGGAAGAGACCCAGTACTTC. This chain uses TRBV6-4 with TRBJ2-5, with D perhaps matching TRBD1 or TRBD2 (5 bases each). There are 17 residues in the CDR3. Trimming removed 0 bases from V and 3 bases from J, with 17 bases in between. The germline V gene encodes CDR1 MRHNA and CDR2 SNTAGT.

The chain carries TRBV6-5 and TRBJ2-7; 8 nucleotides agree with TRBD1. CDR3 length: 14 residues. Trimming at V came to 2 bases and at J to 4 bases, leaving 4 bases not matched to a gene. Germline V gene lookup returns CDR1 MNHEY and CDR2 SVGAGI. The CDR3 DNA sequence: TGTGCCAGCAGTTACGGACAGGGTGTTTACGAGCAGTACTTC. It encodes CASSYGQGVYEQYF.

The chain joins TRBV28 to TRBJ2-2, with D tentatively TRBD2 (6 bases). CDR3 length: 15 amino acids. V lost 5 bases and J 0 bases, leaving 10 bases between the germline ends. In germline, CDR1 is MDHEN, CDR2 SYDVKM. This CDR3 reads CASSPPGANTGELFF. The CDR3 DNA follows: TGTGCCAGCAGTCCTCCGGGGGCGAACACCGGGGAGCTGTTTTTT.

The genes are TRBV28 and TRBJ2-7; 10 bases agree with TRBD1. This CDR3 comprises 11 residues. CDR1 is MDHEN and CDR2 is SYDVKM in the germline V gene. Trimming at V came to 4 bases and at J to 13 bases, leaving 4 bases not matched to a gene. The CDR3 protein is CASSSRQGAYF. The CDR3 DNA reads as TGTGCCAGCAGTTCCCGACAGGGGGCCTACTTC.

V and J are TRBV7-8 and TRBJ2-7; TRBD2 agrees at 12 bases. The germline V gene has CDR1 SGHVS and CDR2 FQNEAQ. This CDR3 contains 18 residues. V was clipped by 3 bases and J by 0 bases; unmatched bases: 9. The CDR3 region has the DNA TGTGCCAGCAGCTTGTATTGGACTAGCGGGACTCTCTCCTACGAGCAGTACTTC. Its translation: CASSLYWTSGTLSYEQYF.

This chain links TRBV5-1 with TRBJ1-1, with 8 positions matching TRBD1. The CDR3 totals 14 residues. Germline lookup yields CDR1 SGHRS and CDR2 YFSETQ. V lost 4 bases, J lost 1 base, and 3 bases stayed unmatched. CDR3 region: CASSPGQGNTEAFF. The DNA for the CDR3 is TGCGCCAGCAGCCCAGGACAGGGGAACACTGAAGCTTTCTTT.

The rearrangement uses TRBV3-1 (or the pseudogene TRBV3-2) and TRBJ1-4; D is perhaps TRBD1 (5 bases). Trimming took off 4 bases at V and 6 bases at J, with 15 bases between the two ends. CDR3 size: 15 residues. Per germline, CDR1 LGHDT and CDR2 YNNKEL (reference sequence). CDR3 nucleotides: TGTGCCAGCAGCCTCCGAGGACCGGGGCATGAAAAACTGTTTTTT. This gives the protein CASSLRGPGHEKLFF.

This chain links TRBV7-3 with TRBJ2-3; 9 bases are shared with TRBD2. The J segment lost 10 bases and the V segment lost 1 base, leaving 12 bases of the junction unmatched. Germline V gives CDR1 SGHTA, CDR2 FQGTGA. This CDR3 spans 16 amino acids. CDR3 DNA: TGTGCCAGCAGCTTAAGGCGGGAGGGCTTCCAGGGGTCGCAGTATTTT. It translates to CASSLRREGFQGSQYF.

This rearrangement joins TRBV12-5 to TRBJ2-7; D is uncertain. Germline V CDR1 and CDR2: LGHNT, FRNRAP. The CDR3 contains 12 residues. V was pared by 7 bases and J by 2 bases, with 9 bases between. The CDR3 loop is CASAKSAYEQYF. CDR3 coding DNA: TGTGCTAGTGCCAAAAGCGCCTACGAGCAGTACTTC.

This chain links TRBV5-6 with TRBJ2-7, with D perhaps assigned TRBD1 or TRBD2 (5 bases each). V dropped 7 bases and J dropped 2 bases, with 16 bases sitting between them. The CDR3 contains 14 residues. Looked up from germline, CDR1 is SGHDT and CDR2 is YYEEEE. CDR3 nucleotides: TGTGCCAGCGGGGTGGGGGACGGAGCCTACGAGCAGTACTTC. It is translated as CASGVGDGAYEQYF. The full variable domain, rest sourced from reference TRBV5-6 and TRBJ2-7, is DAGVTQSPTHLIKTRGQQVTLRCSPKSGHDTVSWYQQALGQGPQFIFQYYEEEERQRGNFPDRFSGHQFPNYSSELNVNALLLGDSALYLCASGVGDGAYEQYFGPGTRLTVT.